Detailed here is one T cell receptor beta chain. No antigen is known for it. No much larger clone exists at a distance of one base, and base qualities are not known. The sample was run on an Illumina HiSeq 1500. Using fastp at Q25 and MiXCR, TCRdb reprocessed the public reads and kept productive beta chains. Each entry is one CDR3 protein sequence, shown with its most common DNA and genes. In this sample the table shows some 680,000 distinct CDR3 sequences, roughly a third of which occur a single time. The leading ten clones occupy more than 2.5% of the sample. The sample originates from a study of T cell repertoires in cytomegalovirus infection (dated by TCRdb to about 2019). Background for the entire study: Because public TCR beta signatures pointed to carriage of CMV infection together with the matching HLA type, the HLA type of each donor mattered for the analysis. The paper's findings and limits, for the study overall: The ex vivo response was dominated by HLA-C-restricted CMV-specific TCR beta clonotypes, which also provided the single most frequent clonotype in two of eight donors. Cumulative frequency of public TCR beta family members discriminated carriers of CMV infection plus the relevant HLA type in this cohort and an independent roughly 320-donor cohort.

CDR1 and CDR2 (MNHEY, SVGAGI) derive from the germline V gene. V is cut by 1 base and J by 3 bases, and the space between the germline ends is 13 bases. The CDR3 measures 16 amino acids from cysteine to phenylalanine. Of all the DNA, just the CDR3 is kept, 48 bases in frame from base 1. The chain employs TRBV6-5 and TRBJ2-1, with TRBD1 as a weak D call on 5 bases. Sequencing was done on a sample of PBMCs. The TCR comes from a human donor in good health (CMV status not recorded). Some clones in this sample may be carry-over from other donors' samples. The CDR3 in this case is CASSYFRGQIYNEQFF. The sequenced DNA is TGTGCCAGCAGTTACTTTAGGGGCCAGATCTACAATGAGCAGTTCTTC.